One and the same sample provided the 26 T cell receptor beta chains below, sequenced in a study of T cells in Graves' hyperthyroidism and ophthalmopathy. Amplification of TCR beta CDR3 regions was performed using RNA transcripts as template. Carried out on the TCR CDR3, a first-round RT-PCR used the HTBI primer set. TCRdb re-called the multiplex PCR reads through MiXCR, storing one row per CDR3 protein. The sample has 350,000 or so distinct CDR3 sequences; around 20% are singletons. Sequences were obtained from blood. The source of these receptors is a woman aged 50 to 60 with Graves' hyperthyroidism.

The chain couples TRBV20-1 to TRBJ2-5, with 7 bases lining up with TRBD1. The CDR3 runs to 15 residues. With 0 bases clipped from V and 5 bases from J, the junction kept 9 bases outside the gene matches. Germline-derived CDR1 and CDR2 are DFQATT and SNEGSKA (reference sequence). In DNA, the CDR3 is TGCAGTGCTAGAGATCAATCAGGGGGAAGCGAGACCCAGTACTTC. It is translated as CSARDQSGGSETQYF.

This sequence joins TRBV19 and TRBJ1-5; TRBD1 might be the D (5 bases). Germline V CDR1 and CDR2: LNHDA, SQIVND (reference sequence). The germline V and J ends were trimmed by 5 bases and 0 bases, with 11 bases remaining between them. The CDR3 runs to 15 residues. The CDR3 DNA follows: TGTGCCAGTAGTGTCAGGGACCTTAGCAATCAGCCCCAGCATTTT. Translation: CASSVRDLSNQPQHF.

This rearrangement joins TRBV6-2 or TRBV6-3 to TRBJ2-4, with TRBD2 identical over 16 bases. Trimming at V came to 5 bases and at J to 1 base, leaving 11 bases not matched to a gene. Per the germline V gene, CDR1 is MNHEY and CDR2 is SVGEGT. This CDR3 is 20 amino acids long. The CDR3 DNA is TGTGCCAGCAGTCCTAGAGCGGGACTAGCGGGAGGGCCGGCCAAAAACATTCAGTACTTC. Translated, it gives CASSPRAGLAGGPAKNIQYF.

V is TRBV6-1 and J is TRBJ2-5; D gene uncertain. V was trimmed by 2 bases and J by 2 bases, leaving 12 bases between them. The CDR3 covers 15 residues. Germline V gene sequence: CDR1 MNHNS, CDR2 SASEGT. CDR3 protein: CASSELPGRQETQYF. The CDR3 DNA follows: TGTGCCAGCAGTGAATTGCCAGGCCGACAAGAGACCCAGTACTTC.

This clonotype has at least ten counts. The DNA for the CDR3 is TGTGCCTGGAATAAAGGAGCTGGACAGGCTCTGGGTCGGAACGGGGCCAACGTCCTGACTTTC. Its translation: CAWNKGAGQALGRNGANVLTF. J is TRBJ2-6 and V is TRBV30, with 7 bases fitting TRBD1. The CDR3 extends over 21 amino acids. The J segment lost 4 bases and the V segment lost 4 bases, leaving 25 bases of the junction unmatched. CDR1 is GTSNPN, CDR2 SVGIG, per germline (reference sequence).

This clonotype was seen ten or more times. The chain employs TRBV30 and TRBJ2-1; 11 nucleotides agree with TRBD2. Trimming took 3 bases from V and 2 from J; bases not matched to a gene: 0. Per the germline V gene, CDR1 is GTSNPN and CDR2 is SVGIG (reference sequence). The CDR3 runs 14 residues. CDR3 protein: CAWRGLAAYNEQFF. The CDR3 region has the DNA TGTGCCTGGAGGGGACTAGCGGCCTACAATGAGCAGTTCTTC.

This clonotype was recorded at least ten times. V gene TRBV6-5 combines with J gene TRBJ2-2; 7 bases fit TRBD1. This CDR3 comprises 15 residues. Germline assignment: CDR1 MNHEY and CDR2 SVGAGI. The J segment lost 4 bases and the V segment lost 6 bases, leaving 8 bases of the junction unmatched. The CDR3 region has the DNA TGTGCCAGCAGATCGAAAAGGACAGGCACCGGGGAGCTGTTTTTT. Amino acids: CASRSKRTGTGELFF.

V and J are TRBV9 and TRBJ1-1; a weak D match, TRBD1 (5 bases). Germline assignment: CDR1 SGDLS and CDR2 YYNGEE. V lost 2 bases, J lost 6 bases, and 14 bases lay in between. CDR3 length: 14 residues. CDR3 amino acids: CASSVGTVGPEAFF. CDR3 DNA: TGTGCCAGCAGCGTGGGGACGGTAGGGCCTGAAGCTTTCTTT.

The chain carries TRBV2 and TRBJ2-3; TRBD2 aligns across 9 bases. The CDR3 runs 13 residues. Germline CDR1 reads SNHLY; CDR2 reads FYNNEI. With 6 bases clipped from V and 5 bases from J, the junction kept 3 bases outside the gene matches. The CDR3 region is CASRGLAGDTQYF. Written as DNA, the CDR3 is TGTGCCAGCAGGGGACTAGCAGGAGATACGCAGTATTTT.

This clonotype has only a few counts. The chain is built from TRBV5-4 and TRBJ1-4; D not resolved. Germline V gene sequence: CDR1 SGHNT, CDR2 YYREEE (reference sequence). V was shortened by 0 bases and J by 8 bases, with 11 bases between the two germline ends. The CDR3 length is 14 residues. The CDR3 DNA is TGTGCCAGCAGCTTGGACCGCCGAGGGGAAAAACTGTTTTTT. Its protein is CASSLDRRGEKLFF.

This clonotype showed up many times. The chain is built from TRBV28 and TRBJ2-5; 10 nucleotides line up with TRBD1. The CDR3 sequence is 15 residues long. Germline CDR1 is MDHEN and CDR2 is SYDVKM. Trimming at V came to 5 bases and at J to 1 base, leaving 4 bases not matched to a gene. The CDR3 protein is CASSIRQGAQETQYF. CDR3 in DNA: TGTGCCAGCAGTATTCGACAGGGGGCCCAAGAGACCCAGTACTTC. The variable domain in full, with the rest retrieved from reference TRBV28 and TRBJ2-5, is DVKVTQSSRYLVKRTGEKVFLECVQDMDHENMFWYRQDPGLGLRLIYFSYDVKMKEKGDIPEGYSVSREKKERFSLILESASTNQTSMYLCASSIRQGAQETQYFGPGTRLLVL.

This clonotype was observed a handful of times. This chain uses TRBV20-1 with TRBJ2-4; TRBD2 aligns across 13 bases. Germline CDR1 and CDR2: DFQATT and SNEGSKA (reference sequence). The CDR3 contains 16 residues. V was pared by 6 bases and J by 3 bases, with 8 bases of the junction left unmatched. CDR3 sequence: CSAPRTSGSGKNIQYF. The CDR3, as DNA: TGCAGTGCCCCCCGGACTAGCGGGAGTGGCAAAAACATTCAGTACTTC.

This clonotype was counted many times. The CDR3 DNA is TGTGCCAGCAGCTTAGCGGGGAGAAATGGCTACACCTTC. Protein sequence: CASSLAGRNGYTF. The chain couples TRBV7-9 to TRBJ1-2; D gene ambiguous. V was pared by 0 bases and J by 6 bases, with 8 bases between. Germline CDR1 and CDR2: SEHNR and FQNEAQ (reference sequence). The CDR3 spans 13 residues.

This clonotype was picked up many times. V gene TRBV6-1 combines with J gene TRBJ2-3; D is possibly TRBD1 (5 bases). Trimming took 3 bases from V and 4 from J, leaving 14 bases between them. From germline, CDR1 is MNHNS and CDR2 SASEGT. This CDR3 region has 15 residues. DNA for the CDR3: TGTGCCAGCAGTGAGACAGCTGCAGTTGCAGATACGCAGTATTTT. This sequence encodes CASSETAAVADTQYF.

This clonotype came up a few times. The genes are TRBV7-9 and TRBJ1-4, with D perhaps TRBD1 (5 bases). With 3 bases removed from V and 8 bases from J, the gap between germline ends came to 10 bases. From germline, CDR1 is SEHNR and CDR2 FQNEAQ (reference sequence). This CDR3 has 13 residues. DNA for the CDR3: TGTGCCAGCAGCTTCGGGGCAAAGGAAAAACTGTTTTTT. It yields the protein CASSFGAKEKLFF.

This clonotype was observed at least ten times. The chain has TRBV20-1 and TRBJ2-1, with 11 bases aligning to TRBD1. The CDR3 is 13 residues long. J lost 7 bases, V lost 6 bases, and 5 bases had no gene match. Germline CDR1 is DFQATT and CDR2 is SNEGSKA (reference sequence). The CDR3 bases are TGCAGTGCCGGGGGACAGGGGGTAAATGAGCAGTTCTTC. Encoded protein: CSAGGQGVNEQFF.

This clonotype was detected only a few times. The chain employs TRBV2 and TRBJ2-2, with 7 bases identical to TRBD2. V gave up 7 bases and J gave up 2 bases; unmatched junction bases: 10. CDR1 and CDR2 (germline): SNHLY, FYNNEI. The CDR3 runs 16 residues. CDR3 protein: CASKGQAGENTGELFF. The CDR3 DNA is TGTGCCAGCAAAGGGCAGGCGGGGGAAAACACCGGGGAGCTGTTTTTT.

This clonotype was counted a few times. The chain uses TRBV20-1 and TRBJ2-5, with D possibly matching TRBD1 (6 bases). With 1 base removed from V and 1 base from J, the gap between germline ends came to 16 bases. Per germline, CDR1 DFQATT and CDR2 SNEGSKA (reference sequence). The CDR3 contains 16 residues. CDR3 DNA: TGCAGTGCTAGAGGTCGGGGCAGGGGCCCCCAAGAGACCCAGTACTTC. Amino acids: CSARGRGRGPQETQYF.

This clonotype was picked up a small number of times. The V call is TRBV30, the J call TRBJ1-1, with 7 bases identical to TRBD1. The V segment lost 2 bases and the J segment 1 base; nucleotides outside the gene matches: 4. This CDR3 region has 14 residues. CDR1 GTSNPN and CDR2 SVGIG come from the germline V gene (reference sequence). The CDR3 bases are TGTGCCTGGAGTACGGGACAGCCGAACACTGAAGCTTTCTTT. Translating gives CAWSTGQPNTEAFF.

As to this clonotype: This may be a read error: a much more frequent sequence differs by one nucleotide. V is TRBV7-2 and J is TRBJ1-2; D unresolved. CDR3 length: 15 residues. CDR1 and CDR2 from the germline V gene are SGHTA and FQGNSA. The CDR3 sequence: CASSSGPPPGYDYTF. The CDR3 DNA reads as TGTGCCAGCAGCTCTGGGCCCCCCCCAGGCTATGACTACACCTTC.

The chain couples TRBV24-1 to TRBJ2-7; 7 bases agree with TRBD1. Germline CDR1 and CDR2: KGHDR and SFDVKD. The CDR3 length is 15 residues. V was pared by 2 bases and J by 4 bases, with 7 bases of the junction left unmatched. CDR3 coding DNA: TGTGCCACCAGTGATTCCGGGACAGCGGAATACGAGCAGTACTTC. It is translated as CATSDSGTAEYEQYF.

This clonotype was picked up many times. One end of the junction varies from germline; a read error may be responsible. For the CDR3, the DNA is TGTGCCAGCAGCCTAGCGGAGTCCAATCAGCCCCAGCATTTT. Encoded protein: CASSLAESNQPQHF. The chain recombines TRBV7-2 with TRBJ1-5; no reliable D call. Germline V gives CDR1 SGHTA, CDR2 FQGNSA. The CDR3 is 14 residues long.

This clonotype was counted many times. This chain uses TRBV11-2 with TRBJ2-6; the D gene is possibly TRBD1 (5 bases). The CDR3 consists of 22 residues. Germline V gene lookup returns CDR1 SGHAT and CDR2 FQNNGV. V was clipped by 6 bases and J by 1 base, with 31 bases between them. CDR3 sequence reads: CASRKTAQTRDSKRSGANVLTF. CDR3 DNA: TGTGCCAGCAGAAAGACCGCCCAAACGCGCGACAGCAAAAGGTCTGGGGCCAACGTCCTGACTTTC.

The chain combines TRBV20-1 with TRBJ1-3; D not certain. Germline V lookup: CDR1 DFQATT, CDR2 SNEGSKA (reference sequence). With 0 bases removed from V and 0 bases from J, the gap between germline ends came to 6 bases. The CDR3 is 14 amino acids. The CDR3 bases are TGCAGTGCTAGAGACTCCGACTCTGGAAACACCATATATTTT. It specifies CSARDSDSGNTIYF.

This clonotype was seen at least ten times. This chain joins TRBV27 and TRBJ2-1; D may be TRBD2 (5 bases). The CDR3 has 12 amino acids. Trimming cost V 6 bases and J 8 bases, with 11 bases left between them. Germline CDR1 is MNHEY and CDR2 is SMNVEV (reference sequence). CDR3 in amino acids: CASRVGSHEQFF. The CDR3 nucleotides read TGTGCCAGCAGAGTAGGGAGTCATGAGCAGTTCTTC.

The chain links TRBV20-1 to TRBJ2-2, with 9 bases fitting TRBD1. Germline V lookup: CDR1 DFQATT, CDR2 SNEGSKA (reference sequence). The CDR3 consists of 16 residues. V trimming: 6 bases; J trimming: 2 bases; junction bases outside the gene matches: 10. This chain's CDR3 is CSASSRTGENTGELFF. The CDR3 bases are TGCAGTGCCAGCAGTCGGACAGGGGAAAACACCGGGGAGCTGTTTTTT.